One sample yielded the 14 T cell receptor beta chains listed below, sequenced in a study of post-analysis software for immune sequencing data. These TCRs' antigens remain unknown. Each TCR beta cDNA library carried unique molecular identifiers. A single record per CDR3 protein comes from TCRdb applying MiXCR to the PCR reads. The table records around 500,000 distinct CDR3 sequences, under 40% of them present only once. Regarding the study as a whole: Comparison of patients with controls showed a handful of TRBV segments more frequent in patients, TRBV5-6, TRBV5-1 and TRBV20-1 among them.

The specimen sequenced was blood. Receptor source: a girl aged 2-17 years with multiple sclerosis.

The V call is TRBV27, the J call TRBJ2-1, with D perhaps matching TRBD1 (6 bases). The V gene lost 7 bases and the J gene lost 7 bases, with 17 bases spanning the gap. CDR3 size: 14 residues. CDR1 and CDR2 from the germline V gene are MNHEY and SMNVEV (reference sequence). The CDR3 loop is CASTSPLTGNEQFF. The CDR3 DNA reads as TGTGCCAGCACCTCCCCCTTGACAGGTAATGAGCAGTTCTTC.

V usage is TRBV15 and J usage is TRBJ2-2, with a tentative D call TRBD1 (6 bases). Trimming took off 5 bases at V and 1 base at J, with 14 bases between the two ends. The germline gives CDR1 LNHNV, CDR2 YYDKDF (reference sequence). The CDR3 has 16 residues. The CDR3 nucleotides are TGTGCCACCAGCGGGAACCGGGACATGAACACCGGGGAGCTGTTTTTT. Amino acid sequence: CATSGNRDMNTGELFF.

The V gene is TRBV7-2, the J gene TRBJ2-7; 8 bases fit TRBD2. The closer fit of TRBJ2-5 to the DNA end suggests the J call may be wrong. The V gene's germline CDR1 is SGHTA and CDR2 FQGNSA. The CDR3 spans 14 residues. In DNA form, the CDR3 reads TGTGCCAGCAAGCTGTCACTAGCGGAAGGGACCCAGTACTTC. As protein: CASKLSLAEGTQYF.

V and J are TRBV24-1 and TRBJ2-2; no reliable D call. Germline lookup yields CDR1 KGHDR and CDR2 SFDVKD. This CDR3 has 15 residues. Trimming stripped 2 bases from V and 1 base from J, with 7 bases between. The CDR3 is CATSDWTVNTGELFF. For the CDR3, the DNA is TGTGCCACCAGTGATTGGACGGTGAACACCGGGGAGCTGTTTTTT.

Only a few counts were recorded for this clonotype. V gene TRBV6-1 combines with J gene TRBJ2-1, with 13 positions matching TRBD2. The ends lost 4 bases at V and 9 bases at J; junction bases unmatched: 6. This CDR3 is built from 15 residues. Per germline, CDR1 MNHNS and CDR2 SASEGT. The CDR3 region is CASSGRLAGGGEQFF. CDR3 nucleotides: TGTGCCAGCAGTGGCCGACTAGCGGGGGGAGGTGAGCAGTTCTTC.

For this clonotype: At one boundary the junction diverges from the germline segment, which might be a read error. The CDR3 region is CASSFGPGAGEQFF. CDR3 DNA sequence: TGCGCCAGTAGCTTCGGACCAGGGGCCGGTGAGCAGTTCTTC. The chain links TRBV5-1 to TRBJ2-1, with D perhaps TRBD1 (6 bases). This CDR3 comprises 14 residues. Germline CDR1 reads SGHRS; CDR2 reads YFSETQ.

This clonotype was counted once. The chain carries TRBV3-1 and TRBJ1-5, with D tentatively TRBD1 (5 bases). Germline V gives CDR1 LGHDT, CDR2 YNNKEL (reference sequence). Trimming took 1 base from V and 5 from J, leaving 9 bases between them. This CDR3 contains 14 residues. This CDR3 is CASSQGGADQPQHF. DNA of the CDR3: TGTGCCAGCAGCCAAGGTGGGGCGGATCAGCCCCAGCATTTT.

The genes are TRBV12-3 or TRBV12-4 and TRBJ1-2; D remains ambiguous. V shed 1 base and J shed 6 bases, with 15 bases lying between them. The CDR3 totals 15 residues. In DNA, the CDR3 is TGTGCCAGCAGTTTAGTGGCCAAACGCGGCCATGGCTACACCTTC. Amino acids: CASSLVAKRGHGYTF.

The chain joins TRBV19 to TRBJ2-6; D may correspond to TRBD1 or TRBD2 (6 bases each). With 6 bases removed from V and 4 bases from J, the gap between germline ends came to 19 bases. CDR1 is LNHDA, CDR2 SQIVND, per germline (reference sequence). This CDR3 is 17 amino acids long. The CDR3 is CASSTQGGIAGANVLTF. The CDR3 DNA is TGTGCCAGTAGCACTCAAGGGGGGATCGCCGGGGCCAACGTCCTGACTTTC.

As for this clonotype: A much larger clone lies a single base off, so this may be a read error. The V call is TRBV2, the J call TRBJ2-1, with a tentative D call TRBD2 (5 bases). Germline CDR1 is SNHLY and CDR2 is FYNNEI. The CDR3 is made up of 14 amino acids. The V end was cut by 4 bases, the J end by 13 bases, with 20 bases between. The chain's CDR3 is CASSASGGKETQFF. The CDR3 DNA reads TGTGCCAGCAGTGCAAGCGGAGGAAAAGAGACCCAGTTCTTC. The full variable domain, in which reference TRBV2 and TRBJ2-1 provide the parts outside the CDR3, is EPEVTQTPSHQVTQMGQEVILRCVPISNHLYFYWYRQILGQKVEFLVSFYNNEISEKSEIFDDQFSVERPDGSNFTLKIRSTKLEDSAMYFCASSASGGKETQFFGPGTRLTVL.

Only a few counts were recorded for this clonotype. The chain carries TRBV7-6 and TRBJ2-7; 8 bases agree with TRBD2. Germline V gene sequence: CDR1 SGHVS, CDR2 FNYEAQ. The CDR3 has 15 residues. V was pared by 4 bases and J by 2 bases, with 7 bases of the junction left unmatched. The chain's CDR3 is CASSSTPGLAYEQYF. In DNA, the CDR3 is TGTGCCAGCAGCTCGACTCCGGGACTAGCCTACGAGCAGTACTTC.

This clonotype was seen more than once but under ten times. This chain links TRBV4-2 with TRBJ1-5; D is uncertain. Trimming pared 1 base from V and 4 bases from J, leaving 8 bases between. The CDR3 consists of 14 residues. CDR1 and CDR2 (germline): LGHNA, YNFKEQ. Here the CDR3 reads CASSQGEDNQPQHF. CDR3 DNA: TGTGCCAGCAGCCAAGGCGAGGATAATCAGCCCCAGCATTTT.

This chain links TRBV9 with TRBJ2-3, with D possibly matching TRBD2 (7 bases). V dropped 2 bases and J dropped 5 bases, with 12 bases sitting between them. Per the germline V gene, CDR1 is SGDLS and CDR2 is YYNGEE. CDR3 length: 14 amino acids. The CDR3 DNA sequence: TGTGCCAGCAGCGTTGGGGGGGCTGAAGATACGCAGTATTTT. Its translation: CASSVGGAEDTQYF.

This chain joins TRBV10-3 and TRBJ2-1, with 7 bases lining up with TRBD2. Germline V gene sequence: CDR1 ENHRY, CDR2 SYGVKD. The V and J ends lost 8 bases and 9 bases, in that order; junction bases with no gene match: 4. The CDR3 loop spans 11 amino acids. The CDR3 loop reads CAIGQRGEQFF. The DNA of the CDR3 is TGTGCCATCGGCCAGCGGGGTGAGCAGTTCTTC.